This record covers a single TCR beta chain. Study processing details: How many nucleated cells were present was estimated from reference gene primer amplification. Measured with immunoSEQ multiplex PCR; TCRdb has only the in-frame clones, and not every one. The V and J calls and clone size come from that table; D and trimming were worked out from the DNA. The sample lists 220,000 or so clones; about 86% were seen once. This sample is part of a study of blood T cell repertoires in COVID-19. Study summary: The cDNA or gDNA used as material had been derived from T cells, B-cell-depleted T cells, or PBMCs.

V shed 6 bases and J 8 bases; nucleotides not matched to a gene: 10. Germline values: CDR1 WSHSY, CDR2 SAAADI. The CDR3 is 16 amino acids. The specimen sequenced was PBMCs or T cells enriched from blood (not recorded which). V and J are TRBV10-2 and TRBJ2-2, with TRBD2 matching over 12 bases. The sequence came from a woman aged 40 to 55 with acute COVID-19. The CDR3 DNA sequence: TGCGCCAGCAGACTGACTAGCGGGAGATCTGCGGGGGAGCTGTTTTTT. It is translated as CASRLTSGRSAGELFF.